These T cell receptor beta chains were read from a single sample in a study of T cells in Graves' hyperthyroidism and ophthalmopathy. TCRdb re-called the multiplex PCR reads with MiXCR, one entry per CDR3 protein. The table records about 520,000 distinct CDR3 sequences, about a fifth of them present only once. Sequences were obtained from blood. The receptors originated from a man between 18 and 35 years old with Graves' hyperthyroidism. CDR3s include the opening cysteine and the closing phenylalanine or tryptophan. D genes are given only for firm matches. Size tells how often a clone was seen (once, few, many) or the class of an expanded clone, and some rows leave it out.

D: .
size: many
J: TRBJ1-5
V: TRBV2
CDR3: CASNPQGRNQPQHF
DNA: TGTGCCAGCAATCCCCAGGGCCGTAATCAGCCCCAGCATTTT

D: .
size: few
J: TRBJ2-7
V: TRBV30
CDR3: CAWSVWLAREQYF
DNA: TGTGCCTGGAGTGTATGGCTAGCGAGGGAGCAGTACTTC

D: .
size: many
J: TRBJ2-2
V: TRBV13
CDR3: CASSTETGGELFF
DNA: TGTGCCAGCAGCACCGAGACAGGCGGGGAGCTGTTTTTT

D: TRBD2
size: many
J: TRBJ2-2
V: TRBV19
CDR3: CASLSGVYTGELFF
DNA: TGTGCCAGTCTTAGCGGGGTTTACACCGGGGAGCTGTTTTTT

D: TRBD1
size: many
J: TRBJ1-2
V: TRBV6-1
CDR3: CASRDRGFGVGYTF
DNA: TGTGCCAGCCGGGACAGGGGATTTGGAGTGGGCTACACCTTC

D: .
size: many
J: TRBJ2-4
V: TRBV19
CDR3: CASSNIENIQYF
DNA: TGTGCCAGTAGCAACATTGAAAACATTCAGTACTTC

D: .
size: .
J: TRBJ2-2
V: TRBV7-9
CDR3: CASSSYANTGELFF
DNA: TGTGCCAGCAGCTCATACGCGAACACCGGGGAGCTGTTTTTT

D: .
size: many
J: TRBJ2-7
V: TRBV6-5
CDR3: CASRREEEQYF
DNA: TGTGCCAGCAGGAGGGAAGAGGAGCAGTACTTC

D: TRBD2
size: .
J: TRBJ2-2
V: TRBV5-6
CDR3: CASSPGWTSGGQANTGELFF
DNA: TGTGCCAGCAGCCCTGGCTGGACTAGCGGGGGGCAGGCGAACACCGGGGAGCTGTTTTTT

D: .
size: many
J: TRBJ1-2
V: TRBV5-1
CDR3: CASSNSPGGPFGYTF
DNA: TGCGCCAGCAGCAACAGCCCCGGGGGTCCCTTTGGCTACACCTTC

D: TRBD1
size: many
J: TRBJ1-1
V: TRBV6-5
CDR3: CASSPGQGVEAFF
DNA: TGTGCCAGCAGTCCCGGACAGGGGGTCGAAGCTTTCTTT

D: .
size: .
J: TRBJ2-2
V: TRBV14
CDR3: CASSPFGGELFF
DNA: TGTGCCAGCAGCCCCTTCGGCGGGGAGCTGTTTTTT

D: .
size: many
J: TRBJ2-5
V: TRBV30
CDR3: CAWSVVRGPGETQYF
DNA: TGTGCCTGGAGTGTAGTACGGGGCCCAGGGGAGACCCAGTACTTC

D: TRBD1
size: .
J: TRBJ1-2
V: TRBV18
CDR3: CASSQGQGGNGYTF
DNA: TGTGCCAGCTCGCAAGGACAGGGTGGGAATGGCTACACCTTC

D: .
size: many
J: TRBJ1-3
V: TRBV2
CDR3: CASSEEGATWGNTIYF
DNA: TGTGCCAGCAGTGAAGAAGGGGCTACCTGGGGAAACACCATATATTTT

D: .
size: many
J: TRBJ2-7
V: TRBV6-5
CDR3: CASSWTDGGYEQYF
DNA: TGTGCCAGCAGTTGGACAGATGGGGGCTACGAGCAGTACTTC

D: TRBD1
size: few
J: TRBJ2-2
V: TRBV5-1
CDR3: CASCIGTETILTGELFF
DNA: TGCGCCAGCTGTATAGGGACAGAGACGATCCTCACCGGGGAGCTGTTTTTT

D: TRBD1
size: .
J: TRBJ1-1
V: TRBV9
CDR3: CASSGGTGTTNTEAFF
DNA: TGTGCCAGCAGCGGGGGGACAGGGACAACTAACACTGAAGCTTTCTTT

D: TRBD1
size: many
J: TRBJ2-7
V: TRBV11-2
CDR3: CASSSQQGEQYF
DNA: TGTGCCAGCAGCTCGCAACAGGGGGAGCAGTACTTC

D: .
size: .
J: TRBJ1-1
V: TRBV12-3/TRBV12-4
CDR3: CASSSGGVTEAFF
DNA: TGTGCCAGCAGTTCGGGGGGAGTTACTGAAGCTTTCTTT

D: .
size: few
J: TRBJ1-1
V: TRBV12-3/TRBV12-4
CDR3: CASSSGGSMNTEAFF
DNA: TGTGCCAGCAGTTCAGGCGGCTCTATGAACACTGAAGCTTTCTTT

D: .
size: few
J: TRBJ2-5
V: TRBV3-1
CDR3: CASSQRTEIQETQYF
DNA: TGTGCCAGCAGCCAAAGGACGGAAATCCAAGAGACCCAGTACTTC

D: .
size: .
J: TRBJ2-7
V: TRBV28
CDR3: CASSGYSYEQCF
DNA: TGTGCCAGCAGTGGATACTCCTACGAGCAGTGCTTC

D: .
size: many
J: TRBJ2-7
V: TRBV12-3/TRBV12-4
CDR3: CASGAGEGQYF
DNA: TGTGCCAGCGGCGCCGGGGAAGGGCAGTACTTC

D: .
size: .
J: TRBJ1-1
V: TRBV9
CDR3: CASSVGPGSNTEAFF
DNA: TGTGCCAGCAGCGTAGGACCAGGGTCGAACACTGAAGCTTTCTTT

D: .
size: .
J: TRBJ1-1
V: TRBV29-1
CDR3: CSVEVEAEAFF
DNA: TGCAGCGTTGAGGTAGAGGCTGAAGCTTTCTTT

D: TRBD1
size: .
J: TRBJ1-1
V: TRBV9
CDR3: CASSVQGANEAFF
DNA: TGTGCCAGCAGCGTGCAGGGGGCTAATGAAGCTTTCTTT

D: .
size: many
J: TRBJ1-5
V: TRBV27
CDR3: CASSLKLGQQPQHF
DNA: TGTGCCAGCAGTTTAAAGTTGGGGCAACAGCCCCAGCATTTT

D: .
size: .
J: TRBJ1-5
V: TRBV24-1
CDR3: CATSDPRRSNQPQHF
DNA: TGTGCCACCAGTGACCCTAGACGGAGCAATCAGCCCCAGCATTTT

D: TRBD2
size: many
J: TRBJ2-7
V: TRBV27
CDR3: CASGLGAGPREQYF
DNA: TGTGCCAGCGGTCTGGGAGCGGGGCCGCGGGAGCAGTACTTC

D: .
size: .
J: TRBJ1-1
V: TRBV6-1
CDR3: CASSEGPGTEAFF
DNA: TGTGCCAGCAGTGAAGGACCCGGCACTGAAGCTTTCTTT